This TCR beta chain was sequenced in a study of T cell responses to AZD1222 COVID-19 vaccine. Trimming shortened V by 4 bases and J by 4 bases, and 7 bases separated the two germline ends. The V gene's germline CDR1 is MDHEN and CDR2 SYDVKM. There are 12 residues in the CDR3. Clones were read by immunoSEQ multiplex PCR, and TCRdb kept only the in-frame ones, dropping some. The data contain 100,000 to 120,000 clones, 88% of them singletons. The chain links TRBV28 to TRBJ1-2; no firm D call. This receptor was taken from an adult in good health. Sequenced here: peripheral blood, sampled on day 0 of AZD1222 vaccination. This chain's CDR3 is CASSWGGYGYTF. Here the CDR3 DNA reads TGTGCCAGCAGTTGGGGAGGCTATGGCTACACCTTC.